Shown below are 24 T cell receptor beta chains from a single sample sequenced in a study of T cell responses to AZD1222 COVID-19 vaccine. Repertoires were generated with immunoSEQ multiplex PCR, while TCRdb's copy carries only in-frame clones and drops some. The profile shows 150,000 to 200,000 clones, 85% to 95% of them singletons. This sample comprised peripheral blood, obtained on day 0 of AZD1222 vaccination. These receptors all come from an adult in good health.

V and J are TRBV30 and TRBJ1-2, with D perhaps matching TRBD1 (6 bases). The V end was cut by 0 bases, the J end by 2 bases, with 16 bases between. This CDR3 has 16 residues. The germline gives CDR1 GTSNPN, CDR2 SVGIG (reference sequence). CDR3 in DNA: TGTGCCTGGAGTGTACGAGATCGGACAGTCAACTATGGCTACACCTTC. It codes for CAWSVRDRTVNYGYTF.

V and J are TRBV27 and TRBJ2-1; TRBD2 aligns across 7 bases. Germline V gene lookup returns CDR1 MNHEY and CDR2 SMNVEV (reference sequence). The CDR3 covers 16 residues. The junction had 5 bases not matched to a gene; V was cut back by 1 base and J by 2 bases. CDR3 sequence: CASSLFGGSPYNEQFF. CDR3 nucleotide sequence: TGTGCCAGCAGTTTATTCGGGGGGAGTCCCTACAATGAGCAGTTCTTC.

The chain is built from TRBV6-5 and TRBJ2-1, with 8 bases fitting TRBD1. J lost 12 bases, V lost 2 bases, and 6 bases had no gene match. The CDR3 length is 13 residues. The V gene's germline CDR1 is MNHEY and CDR2 SVGAGI. DNA for the CDR3: TGTGCCAGCAGTTACCTCGGACAGGGTGGGCAGTTCTTC. Its protein is CASSYLGQGGQFF.

The V gene is TRBV5-8, the J gene TRBJ1-1, with 12 nucleotides matching TRBD1. This CDR3 is built from 15 residues. Germline V CDR1 and CDR2: SGHTS, YDEGEE. J gave up 1 base and V 7 bases, and 5 bases lay outside the gene matches. The CDR3 DNA follows: TGTGCCAGCCAGGGACAGGGGGCTTCGAACACTGAAGCTTTCTTT. It specifies CASQGQGASNTEAFF.

The gene calls are TRBV9 and TRBJ1-2, with D unresolved. This CDR3 comprises 12 residues. Between the trimmed V and J ends, which lost 3 bases and 7 bases, there was a span of 10 bases. CDR1 is SGDLS, CDR2 YYNGEE, per germline. The DNA of the CDR3 is TGTGCCAGCAGCGGGGGTTGGGGTGGCTACACCTTC. Protein sequence: CASSGGWGGYTF.

J is TRBJ1-4 and V is TRBV19; no clear D gene. Germline assignment: CDR1 LNHDA and CDR2 SQIVND (reference sequence). Deletions cut 1 base from V and 8 bases from J, with 11 bases between. CDR3 length: 14 residues. The CDR3 protein is CASSIALLREKLFF. CDR3 nucleotides: TGTGCCAGTAGTATAGCGCTCCTGCGGGAAAAACTGTTTTTT.

The chain couples TRBV11-2 to TRBJ1-5, with D possibly matching TRBD1 (6 bases). V gave up 1 base and J gave up 5 bases, with 12 bases separating them. Germline CDR1 is SGHAT and CDR2 is FQNNGV. This CDR3 contains 15 residues. DNA of the CDR3: TGTGCCAGCAGCTTAGGTTGGGGGCCCCATCAGCCCCAGCATTTT. This encodes CASSLGWGPHQPQHF.

The chain carries TRBV3-1 (or the pseudogene TRBV3-2) and TRBJ1-3; no clear D. Germline lookup yields CDR1 LGHDT and CDR2 YNNKEL (reference sequence). Trimming took 0 bases from V and 0 from J, leaving 12 bases between them. The CDR3 loop spans 17 amino acids. CDR3 nucleotide sequence: TGTGCCAGCAGCCAAGATTGGGAGGCAATCTCTGGAAACACCATATATTTT. Translating gives CASSQDWEAISGNTIYF.

This CDR3 reads CASSLISSDRGFGELFF. The CDR3 DNA sequence: TGTGCCAGCAGTTTAATTAGTTCGGACAGGGGGTTCGGGGAGCTGTTTTTT. The J gene is TRBJ2-2, the V gene TRBV27, with 10 bases aligning to TRBD1. The CDR3 has 17 amino acids. Germline-derived CDR1 and CDR2 are MNHEY and SMNVEV (reference sequence). Trimming took 2 bases from V and 7 from J; bases not matched to a gene: 10.

The chain couples TRBV2 to TRBJ1-2; D unclear. V was pared by 6 bases and J by 6 bases, with 14 bases between. The CDR3 runs to 13 residues. Germline-derived CDR1 and CDR2 are SNHLY and FYNNEI. The CDR3 protein is CASRGYGDNGYTF. For the CDR3, the DNA is TGTGCCAGCAGGGGTTATGGTGATAATGGCTACACCTTC. Full variable domain (remainder filled in from reference TRBV2 and TRBJ1-2): EPEVTQTPSHQVTQMGQEVILRCVPISNHLYFYWYRQILGQKVEFLVSFYNNEISEKSEIFDDQFSVERPDGSNFTLKIRSTKLEDSAMYFCASRGYGDNGYTFGSGTRLTVV.

The chain joins TRBV12-5 to TRBJ2-5; TRBD1 aligns across 7 bases. The germline gives CDR1 LGHNT, CDR2 FRNRAP. The CDR3 covers 15 residues. V shed 6 bases, J shed 4 bases, and the junction held 11 bases outside the gene matches. CDR3 in amino acids: CASGPGGDRRETQYF. CDR3 sequence (DNA): TGTGCTAGTGGGCCAGGGGGAGACCGTCGAGAGACCCAGTACTTC.

This chain joins TRBV6-5 and TRBJ1-6; 7 bases match TRBD1. CDR1 is MNHEY and CDR2 is SVGAGI in the germline V gene. Trimming at V came to 2 bases and at J to 8 bases, leaving 9 bases not matched to a gene. The CDR3 length is 16 residues. CDR3 sequence: CASSYGRTRGYSPLHF. The CDR3 DNA reads TGTGCCAGCAGTTACGGTCGGACCAGGGGGTATTCACCCCTCCACTTT.

This chain uses TRBV29-1 with TRBJ2-3, with 7 bases aligning to TRBD1. V gave up 6 bases and J gave up 2 bases; unmatched junction bases: 8. CDR1 and CDR2 from the germline V gene are SQVTM and ANQGSEA. This CDR3 spans 14 amino acids. CDR3: CSVPRQGPTDTQYF. The CDR3 nucleotides are TGCAGCGTCCCAAGACAGGGCCCCACAGATACGCAGTATTTT.

The V gene is TRBV4-1, the J gene TRBJ2-2, with 7 bases matching TRBD1. The germline gives CDR1 MGHRA, CDR2 YSYEKL. This CDR3 contains 14 residues. J was trimmed by 5 bases and V by 6 bases; bases with no gene match: 6. The CDR3, as DNA: TGCGCCAGCAGGGTCTCACAGGGGACCGGGGAGCTGTTTTTT. It specifies CASRVSQGTGELFF.

A single count supports this clone. CDR3 DNA sequence: TGTGCCAGCCGTAGCGGGAGGGGGGGCTACGAGCAGTACTTC. It yields the protein CASRSGRGGYEQYF. The chain couples TRBV2 to TRBJ2-7; 11 bases agree with TRBD2. CDR1 SNHLY and CDR2 FYNNEI come from the germline V gene. The J segment lost 3 bases and the V segment lost 8 bases, leaving 6 bases of the junction unmatched. This CDR3 contains 14 residues.

J is TRBJ2-2 and V is TRBV10-3; TRBD2 agrees at 12 bases. With V trimmed by 6 bases and J by 7 bases, 0 bases remained unmatched. The length of the CDR3 is 13 residues. Germline CDR1 reads ENHRY; CDR2 reads SYGVKD. The CDR3 here is CAIRGLAGGELFF. The CDR3 DNA reads as TGTGCCATCAGGGGACTAGCGGGCGGGGAGCTGTTTTTT.

This chain links TRBV4-2 with TRBJ1-1; tentatively, D is TRBD1 (6 bases). V was pared by 5 bases and J by 7 bases, with 32 bases between. CDR3 size: 19 residues. CDR1 is LGHNA, CDR2 YNFKEQ, per germline. For the CDR3, the DNA is TGTGCCAGCAGCGAAAAGGGGGGAGGCCGGGACATTGCGCCTTTTGAAGCTTTCTTT. This translates into CASSEKGGGRDIAPFEAFF.

The chain couples TRBV6-6 to TRBJ2-3; D is perhaps TRBD2 (7 bases). Germline loops: CDR1 MNHNY, CDR2 SVGAGI (reference sequence). The length of the CDR3 is 16 residues. V lost 5 bases, J lost 6 bases, and 21 bases lay in between. The CDR3 DNA reads as TGTGCCAGCAGTCGAAGTGGGGGGGGCTACCGGGATACGCAGTATTTT. Translating gives CASSRSGGGYRDTQYF.

V and J are TRBV12-3 or TRBV12-4 and TRBJ2-7; maybe TRBD2 (6 bases). Trimming took 10 bases from V and 9 from J, leaving 16 bases between them. There are 11 residues in the CDR3. Written as DNA, the CDR3 is TGTGCCACCATGGAGGGTGGCGGGCAGTACTTC. It is translated as CATMEGGGQYF.

This clone came up once. V gene TRBV4-3 combines with J gene TRBJ1-2; D not resolved. In germline, CDR1 is LGHNA, CDR2 YSLEER. This CDR3 comprises 14 residues. V lost 0 bases to trimming and J lost 8 bases, with 13 bases between them. The CDR3 DNA is TGCGCCAGCAGCCAAGATAGCCGAGGTCGGGGCTACACCTTC. Its translation is CASSQDSRGRGYTF.

The V and J genes are TRBV3-1 (or the pseudogene TRBV3-2) and TRBJ1-4; D is possibly TRBD1 (5 bases). CDR1 and CDR2 (germline): LGHDT, YNNKEL (reference sequence). There are 15 residues in the CDR3. The V end lost 8 bases, the J end lost 0 bases, and 13 bases lay between the germline ends. The DNA of the CDR3 is TGTGCCAGCCGCCGACAGCCTTCAACTAATGAAAAACTGTTTTTT. It translates to CASRRQPSTNEKLFF.

This chain joins TRBV2 and TRBJ1-5, with a possible D match to TRBD1 (5 bases). The ends were cut back, 7 bases at V and 2 bases at J, with 15 bases in the middle. The length of the CDR3 is 15 residues. Germline CDR1 reads SNHLY; CDR2 reads FYNNEI. CDR3 DNA sequence: TGTGCCAGCACCTCCAGGGTCGGGGGCAATCAGCCCCAGCATTTT. Encoded protein: CASTSRVGGNQPQHF.

J is TRBJ1-4 and V is TRBV27; 9 nucleotides agree with TRBD1. V shed 0 bases, J shed 8 bases, and the junction held 4 bases outside the gene matches. The CDR3 consists of 15 residues. The germline V gene has CDR1 MNHEY and CDR2 SMNVEV (reference sequence). CDR3 in DNA: TGTGCCAGCAGTTTATCCGGGACAGGGCACGAAAAACTGTTTTTT. Translated: CASSLSGTGHEKLFF.

V usage is TRBV6-5 and J usage is TRBJ2-7; TRBD2 matches 10 bases. There are 15 residues in the CDR3. J was trimmed by 4 bases and V by 4 bases; bases with no gene match: 7. Germline CDR1 MNHEY, CDR2 SVGAGI. CDR3 loop: CASSSQLAGTYEQYF. The CDR3 nucleotides are TGTGCCAGCAGTTCCCAACTAGCGGGGACGTACGAGCAGTACTTC.